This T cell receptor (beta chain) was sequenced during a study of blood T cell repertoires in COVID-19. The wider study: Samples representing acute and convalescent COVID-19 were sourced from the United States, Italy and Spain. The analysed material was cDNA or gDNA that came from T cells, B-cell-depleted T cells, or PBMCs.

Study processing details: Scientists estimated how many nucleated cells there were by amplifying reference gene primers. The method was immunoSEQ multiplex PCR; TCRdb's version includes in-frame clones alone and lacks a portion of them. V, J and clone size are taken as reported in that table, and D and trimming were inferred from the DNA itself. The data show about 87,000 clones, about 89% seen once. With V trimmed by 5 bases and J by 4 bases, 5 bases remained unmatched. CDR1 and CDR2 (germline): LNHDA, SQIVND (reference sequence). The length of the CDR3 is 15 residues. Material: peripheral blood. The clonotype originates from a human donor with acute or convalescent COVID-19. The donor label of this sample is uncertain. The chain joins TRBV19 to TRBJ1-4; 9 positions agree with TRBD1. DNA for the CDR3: TGTGCCAGTAGTGCCCCGGGACAGGGTAATGAAAAACTGTTTTTT. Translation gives CASSAPGQGNEKLFF.